This T cell receptor beta chain was found in a study of blood T cell repertoires in COVID-19. Study as a whole: The study drew acute and convalescent COVID-19 samples from the United States, Italy and Spain. Nucleic acid was either cDNA or gDNA, and it came from T cells, B-cell-depleted T cells, or PBMCs.

The CDR3 loop spans 15 amino acids. Per germline, CDR1 ENHRY and CDR2 SYGVKD. V trimming: 6 bases; J trimming: 1 base; junction bases outside the gene matches: 6. Original handling: The assay estimated nucleated cells by amplifying reference gene primers. The data were produced by immunoSEQ multiplex PCR, yet TCRdb's version contains in-frame clones alone and is incomplete. The DNA was the basis for D and trimming; V, J and clone size are from that table. The table lists some 230,000 clones, around 84% of them singletons. This sequence was found in an older woman who had recovered from COVID-19. Material for sequencing was peripheral blood. This chain links TRBV10-3 with TRBJ1-1; 9 nucleotides agree with TRBD1. The CDR3 region is CAIRGDRETNTEAFF. CDR3 sequence (DNA): TGTGCCATCAGGGGGGACAGGGAGACGAACACTGAAGCTTTCTTT.